Each of the 2 T cell receptor beta chains below was sequenced from the same sample in a study of blood T cell repertoires in COVID-19. Repertoires were generated with immunoSEQ multiplex PCR, while TCRdb's copy carries only in-frame clones and drops some. This table holds 210,000 or so clones, under 80% found once. Sequencing was performed on peripheral blood. Receptors originate from a man aged 45-65 years who had recovered from COVID-19.

This chain joins TRBV5-4 and TRBJ1-1; 8 positions match TRBD1. The CDR3 is made up of 16 amino acids. V shed 3 bases, J shed 11 bases, and the junction held 18 bases outside the gene matches. Germline values: CDR1 SGHNT, CDR2 YYREEE (reference sequence). The chain's CDR3 is CASSSGLSGGRSRAFF. Here the CDR3 DNA reads TGTGCCAGCAGCTCAGGCCTCTCAGGGGGCCGGTCGAGGGCTTTCTTT. The full variable domain, completed using reference TRBV5-4 and TRBJ1-1, is ETGVTQSPTHLIKTRGQQVTLRCSSQSGHNTVSWYQQALGQGPQFIFQYYREEENGRGNFPPRFSGLQFPNYSSELNVNALELDDSALYLCASSSGLSGGRSRAFFGQGTRLTVV.

This clone was counted a single time. The rearrangement joins TRBV19 to TRBJ2-7; 7 nucleotides agree with TRBD2. Losses at the gene ends were 1 base for V and 4 bases for J; bases not matched to a gene: 1. Germline V lookup: CDR1 LNHDA, CDR2 SQIVND (reference sequence). The CDR3 contains 13 residues. The CDR3 bases are TGTGCCAGTAGTATAGCTAGCGGATACGAGCAGTACTTC. Amino acids: CASSIASGYEQYF.